What follows are 10 T cell receptor beta chains derived from one specimen sequenced in a study of sequential checkpoint blockade in melanoma. The method was immunoSEQ multiplex PCR; TCRdb's version includes in-frame clones alone and lacks a portion of them. The sample has about 13,000 clones, around 69% seen once. Described treatment: randomized to nivolumab then ipilimumab (arm A) or the reverse (arm B). The material sequenced was CD8+ T cells sorted from blood (inferred from file names), taken from a patient given nivolumab and ipilimumab in sequence. These receptors were taken from a human patient with melanoma. Some clones in this sample may be carry-over from other donors' samples.

This clone has just one count. The chain carries TRBV2 and TRBJ1-6; TRBD1 might be the D (5 bases). CDR3 length: 14 residues. CDR1 is SNHLY, CDR2 FYNNEI, per germline. Trimming took off 2 bases at V and 5 bases at J, with 7 bases between the two ends. CDR3 amino acids: CASSEPTDNSPLHF. In nucleotides, the CDR3 is TGTGCCAGCAGTGAACCGACAGATAATTCACCCCTCCACTTT.

This clone was detected only a few times. This chain links TRBV6-6 with TRBJ2-5, with a tentative D call TRBD2 (6 bases). Germline assignment: CDR1 MNHNY and CDR2 SVGAGI (reference sequence). The CDR3 length is 14 residues. Deletions cut 3 bases from V and 5 bases from J, with 13 bases between. The CDR3 sequence: CASSYSGVGETQYF. CDR3 nucleotides: TGTGCCAGCAGTTATTCGGGAGTCGGGGAGACCCAGTACTTC.

The chain combines TRBV7-2 with TRBJ1-2; D is unresolved. Between the trimmed V and J ends, which lost 2 bases and 2 bases, there was a span of 15 bases. This CDR3 is built from 16 residues. The germline gives CDR1 SGHTA, CDR2 FQGNSA. CDR3 amino acids: CASSLYLGETNYGYTF. The CDR3 nucleotides are TGTGCCAGCAGCTTATATTTAGGAGAGACCAACTATGGCTACACCTTC.

This clone was found a few times. V gene TRBV5-6 combines with J gene TRBJ1-2; 8 positions agree with TRBD1. J gave up 8 bases and V 4 bases, and 7 bases lay outside the gene matches. This CDR3 has 13 amino acids. Germline V gene data show CDR1 as SGHDT and CDR2 as YYEEEE. The CDR3 reads CASSRQGTKGYTF. The CDR3 nucleotides are TGTGCCAGCAGCAGACAGGGGACTAAAGGCTACACCTTC. The full variable domain, completed using reference TRBV5-6 and TRBJ1-2, is DAGVTQSPTHLIKTRGQQVTLRCSPKSGHDTVSWYQQALGQGPQFIFQYYEEEERQRGNFPDRFSGHQFPNYSSELNVNALLLGDSALYLCASSRQGTKGYTFGSGTRLTVV.

The chain carries TRBV9 and TRBJ2-3; D perhaps matches TRBD1 (7 bases). With 3 bases removed from V and 4 bases from J, the gap between germline ends came to 15 bases. The CDR3 has 15 residues. The germline V gene has CDR1 SGDLS and CDR2 YYNGEE. CDR3 coding DNA: TGTGCCAGCAGCGGGTCGGGCAGGGGGGCAGATACGCAGTATTTT. Its protein product is CASSGSGRGADTQYF.

The chain combines TRBV28 with TRBJ1-2, with D possibly being TRBD1 (6 bases). V was clipped by 5 bases and J by 1 base, with 14 bases between them. CDR1 MDHEN and CDR2 SYDVKM come from the germline V gene. The CDR3 loop spans 15 amino acids. The CDR3 DNA reads TGTGCCAGCAGTGGGGGACACCTGGTTAACTATGGCTACACCTTC. Translated: CASSGGHLVNYGYTF.

At least ten counts were recorded for this clone. The chain joins TRBV7-9 to TRBJ2-1; 11 bases agree with TRBD2. Germline V lookup: CDR1 SEHNR, CDR2 FQNEAQ (reference sequence). The CDR3 spans 13 residues. V was clipped by 5 bases and J by 10 bases; unmatched bases: 4. The CDR3 here is CASSQSSGGEQFF. CDR3 bases: TGTGCCAGCAGCCAATCTAGCGGGGGGGAGCAGTTCTTC. The entire variable domain, with the rest obtained from reference TRBV7-9 and TRBJ2-1, is as follows: DTGVSQNPRHKITKRGQNVTFRCDPISEHNRLYWYRQTLGQGPEFLTYFQNEAQLEKSRLLSDRFSAERPKGSFSTLEIQRTEQGDSAMYLCASSQSSGGEQFFGPGTRLTVL.

This chain joins TRBV27 and TRBJ2-1; 8 bases fit TRBD1. Germline CDR1 MNHEY, CDR2 SMNVEV (reference sequence). The CDR3 loop spans 16 amino acids. V dropped 2 bases and J dropped 5; count of bases not matched to a gene: 8. The CDR3, as DNA: TGTGCCAGCAGTTTAAACCAGGACAGGGCGGACAATGAGCAGTTCTTC. This translates into CASSLNQDRADNEQFF.

The chain uses TRBV7-2 and TRBJ1-2; TRBD1 agrees at 9 bases. This CDR3 has 16 residues. Germline-derived CDR1 and CDR2 are SGHTA and FQGNSA. V was clipped by 1 base and J by 5 bases; unmatched bases: 8. The CDR3 region is CASSLGPGDRVYGYTF. CDR3 in DNA: TGTGCCAGCAGCTTAGGCCCCGGGGACAGGGTGTATGGCTACACCTTC.

The chain joins TRBV6-1 to TRBJ2-1, with a weak D call TRBD2 (5 bases). Germline CDR1 reads MNHNS; CDR2 reads SASEGT. The CDR3 spans 16 residues. V was shortened by 2 bases and J by 8 bases, with 19 bases between the two germline ends. The CDR3 is CASSELLAKPSHEQFF. DNA of the CDR3: TGTGCCAGCAGTGAACTGCTAGCCAAGCCTTCCCATGAGCAGTTCTTC.